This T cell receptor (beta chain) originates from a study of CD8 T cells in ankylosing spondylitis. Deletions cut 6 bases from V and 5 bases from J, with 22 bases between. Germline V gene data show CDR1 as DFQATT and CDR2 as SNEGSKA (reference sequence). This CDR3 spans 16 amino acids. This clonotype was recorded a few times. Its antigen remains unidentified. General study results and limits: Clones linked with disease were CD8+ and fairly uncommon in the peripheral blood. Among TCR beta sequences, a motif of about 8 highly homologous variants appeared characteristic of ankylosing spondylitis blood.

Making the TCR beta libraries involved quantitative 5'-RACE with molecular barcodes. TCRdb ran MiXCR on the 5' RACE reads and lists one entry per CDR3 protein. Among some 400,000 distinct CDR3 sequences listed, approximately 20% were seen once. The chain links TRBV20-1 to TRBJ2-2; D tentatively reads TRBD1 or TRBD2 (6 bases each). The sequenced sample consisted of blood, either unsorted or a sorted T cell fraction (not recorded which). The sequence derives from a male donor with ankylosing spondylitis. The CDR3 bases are TGCAGTGCCGGAGAGGGGGGCAGGGGATGGACCGGGGAGCTGTTTTTT. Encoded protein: CSAGEGGRGWTGELFF.